This T cell receptor (beta chain) appears in the sequencing data of a study of CD8+ T cells in alopecia areata. Study outcomes and limitations: Scalp clonality, together with expanded CD8+ clones among the top 100, fell significantly with tofacitinib. Baseline CD8+ expansion's link to response remains uncertain, as there was one nonresponder.

Specified treatment: oral pan-JAK inhibitor, 5-10 mg twice daily. Concerning this clone: Its antigen is not identified.

The V gene end was trimmed by 6 bases and the J gene end by 2 bases; junction bases not matched to a gene: 6. CDR1 and CDR2 from the germline V gene are MNHEY and SVGAGI. CDR3 size: 15 residues. Sequencing used cDNA as its template, made by extracting RNA and reverse transcribing it. The method was immunoSEQ multiplex PCR; TCRdb's version includes in-frame clones alone and lacks a portion of them. The table has 200,000 to 250,000 clones, 64% seen once. The chain combines TRBV6-5 with TRBJ2-1; 8 bases fit TRBD2. The clonotype was recovered from a human donor with alopecia areata. Material: CD4+ T cells sorted from blood, obtained at week 4, from a patient treated with tofacitinib. CDR3 residues: CASSPGGVTYNEQFF. The CDR3, as DNA: TGTGCCAGCAGCCCCGGGGGGGTCACCTACAATGAGCAGTTCTTC.